This paragraph reports one TCR beta chain. This sample is part of a study of blood T cell repertoires in COVID-19. Method: immunoSEQ multiplex PCR; TCRdb's copy keeps in-frame clones and lacks some. The table records 200,000 to 250,000 clones, 70% to 90% of them present only once. This CDR3 has 16 residues. Trimming cost V 3 bases and J 5 bases; bases outside gene matches: 13. The V gene's germline CDR1 is SGDLS and CDR2 YYNGEE. The clonotype was recovered from a woman in her forties or fifties with acute COVID-19. The J gene is TRBJ1-1, the V gene TRBV9, with TRBD1 identical over 7 bases. The sequenced sample consisted of PBMCs or T cells enriched from blood (not recorded which). CDR3 sequence: CASSEGAGTGRTEAFF. The CDR3 nucleotides are TGTGCCAGCAGCGAGGGGGCCGGGACGGGGAGGACTGAAGCTTTCTTT.